The entry that follows covers one T cell receptor beta chain sequence. Its binding antigen is unknown. No base quality information exists; no much larger clone differs at one position. The data were obtained in a study of OX40 agonist ivuxolimab in advanced cancers. Looking at the study overall: The costimulatory receptor OX40 (CD134) was targeted by ivuxolimab, a fully human IgG2 agonistic monoclonal antibody. Intravenous ivuxolimab was administered to patients every 2 weeks at six dose levels: 0.01, 0.1, 0.3, 1.5, 3 and 10 mg/kg. Of the roughly 51 patients in dose escalation, 19 had hepatocellular carcinoma, around 15 had melanoma, 9 had renal cell carcinoma and 9 had head and neck cancer. The dose-escalation cohort was 82.7% male with a mean age of about 58 years, ranging from roughly 23 to 90. Prior anti-PD-1, anti-PD-L1 or anti-CTLA-4 therapy was permitted, and checkpoint inhibitors had been received by more than 35% of dose-escalation patients. Partial responses occurred in three dose-escalation patients: two with cutaneous melanoma and one with hepatocellular carcinoma. The purpose of peripheral TCRbeta sequencing was to test whether ivuxolimab changed TCR sequence diversity and led to clonal T-cell expansion. The monotherapy dose-escalation portion (N of about 49 patients) of the phase I ivuxolimab trial is reported in the paper. What the research found in general, with its limitations: Which antigens the clonally expanded peripheral T cells were specific for was not determined. Clonal expansion of both CD4+ and CD8+ blood T cells was observed from baseline to week 6 at doses 0.1 to 3.0 mg/kg. Low levels of normalized T-cell clonal expansion were also shown by some nonresponding patients. After ivuxolimab, CD8+ T cells had more expanded clones than CD4+ T cells on average. In the 0.1-3.0 mg/kg groups, partial responders were among the patients with the lowest normalized peripheral clonal expansion, particularly in CD8+ T cells.

V and J are truncated by 10 bases and 6 bases respectively, leaving an intervening sequence of 9 bases. For CDR1 and CDR2, the germline V gene (reference sequence) lists MNHNY and SVGAGI. The CDR3 runs 10 residues from the cysteine to the phenylalanine. The entry retains the CDR3 DNA only, 30 bases that are in frame from base 1. The trial excluded patients who had a history of autoimmune disease or who were on systemic immunosuppression. Peripheral blood for TCR sequencing was drawn from every dose cohort at baseline, at cycle 4 day 1 and at cycle 7 day 1. The samples were taken from a phase I, first-in-human, multicenter, open-label dose-escalation trial of ivuxolimab. Adults with locally advanced or metastatic melanoma, renal cell, hepatocellular, or head and neck squamous cell carcinoma were enrolled in the trial. CD4+ and CD8+ T cells were sorted separately from peripheral blood before TCR sequencing.

For sequencing of the TCRbeta CDR3 region, genomic DNA was extracted from the sorted cells. The immunoSEQ Assay was used to sequence the TCRbeta CDR3 regions. Not all clones reach the TCRdb copy of this immuneACCESS table, which keeps in-frame sequences only. Checked studies attribute under half of the gap to unresolved V genes and leave the rest unexplained. Across this sample there are about 64,000 clones, with roughly nine tenths seen only once. The ten top clones hold approximately 15% of the sample. This TCR derives from an adult with an advanced solid tumor such as melanoma, head and neck, liver or kidney cancer. The sequence links TRBV6-6 to TRBJ1-1; TRBD1 is a possible D gene, resting on 5 matching bases. The sequencing here drew on CD4+ or CD8+ T cells sorted from blood, taken in a trial of the OX40 agonist ivuxolimab. The DNA is as follows: TGTGCCACCGGGGACGCTGAAGCTTTCTTT. It translates to CATGDAEAFF.